The 23 T cell receptor beta chains in this list originate from one sample, sequenced in a study of T-cell reconstitution after alpha-beta-depleted transplantation in children. A library of TCRbeta sequences, prepared with unique molecular identifiers, was generated. Each CDR3 protein gets one entry after TCRdb re-called the PCR reads with MiXCR. Here the sample spans approximately 520,000 distinct CDR3 sequences, 9.5% to 12% being singletons. This specimen was PBMCs, mostly from graft donor cells, taken 180 days after TCRalphabeta/CD19-depleted stem cell transplant. Every receptor here comes from a female patient aged 2-9 years who had a stem cell transplant for aplastic anemia, so the T cells may come from the graft donor.

This clonotype was seen a handful of times. The J gene is TRBJ1-6, the V gene TRBV5-5; no definite D call. CDR3 length: 15 amino acids. Germline CDR1 SGHKS, CDR2 YYEKEE (reference sequence). Trimming shortened V by 3 bases and J by 2 bases, and 9 bases separated the two germline ends. The CDR3: CASSSTGTYNSPLHF. Here the CDR3 DNA reads TGTGCCAGCAGCTCGACCGGGACCTATAATTCACCCCTCCACTTT.

This clonotype has just a few counts. V gene TRBV20-1 combines with J gene TRBJ1-1; 8 bases fit TRBD1. The CDR3 spans 17 residues. The junction had 13 bases not matched to a gene; V was cut back by 4 bases and J by 0 bases. Germline CDR1 is DFQATT and CDR2 is SNEGSKA (reference sequence). The CDR3 DNA reads TGCAGTGCTATCTTGGCAGGGGGCTCACGACTGAACACTGAAGCTTTCTTT. This encodes CSAILAGGSRLNTEAFF.

The gene calls are TRBV7-9 and TRBJ1-3; tentative D call: TRBD1 (5 bases). The germline V gene has CDR1 SEHNR and CDR2 FQNEAQ (reference sequence). The V gene lost 4 bases and the J gene lost 1 base, with 8 bases spanning the gap. The CDR3 consists of 14 residues. CDR3 nucleotide sequence: TGTGCCAGCAGCTCCGGGACTTCTGGAAACACCATATATTTT. This gives the protein CASSSGTSGNTIYF. The full variable domain, with the rest looked up from reference TRBV7-9 and TRBJ1-3, is DTGVSQNPRHKITKRGQNVTFRCDPISEHNRLYWYRQTLGQGPEFLTYFQNEAQLEKSRLLSDRFSAERPKGSFSTLEIQRTEQGDSAMYLCASSSGTSGNTIYFGEGSWLTVV.

The chain uses TRBV20-1 and TRBJ2-1, with 7 bases lining up with TRBD2. CDR1 is DFQATT, CDR2 SNEGSKA, per germline (reference sequence). The CDR3 contains 17 residues. After removal of 1 base from V and 5 bases from J, the junction contained 14 bases not matched to a gene. The CDR3 DNA reads TGCAGTGCTAGAGCCGCCACCGGGGAGCGGGGCGACAATGAGCAGTTCTTC. It yields the protein CSARAATGERGDNEQFF.

This clonotype was counted between two and nine times. This chain connects TRBV7-2 to TRBJ1-3, with D perhaps TRBD1 (6 bases). The CDR3 is 15 residues long. In germline, CDR1 is SGHTA, CDR2 FQGNSA. V was trimmed by 4 bases and J by 2 bases, leaving 12 bases between them. CDR3 bases: TGTGCCAGCAGCTCTCAAACAGGGACTGGAAACACCATATATTTT. Translating gives CASSSQTGTGNTIYF.

This clonotype showed up just a few times. The rearrangement uses TRBV28 and TRBJ2-3, with 12 bases matching TRBD1. The V segment lost 3 bases and the J segment 5 bases; nucleotides outside the gene matches: 12. CDR3 length equals 18 residues. Germline assignment: CDR1 MDHEN and CDR2 SYDVKM. The CDR3 DNA sequence: TGTGCCAGCAGTTTCCCTCGCTGGGACAGGGGGCTTGTAGATACGCAGTATTTT. Protein product: CASSFPRWDRGLVDTQYF.

This clonotype was detected a few times. The rearrangement uses TRBV11-2 and TRBJ1-1; a possible D gene is TRBD1 (6 bases). Per germline, CDR1 SGHAT and CDR2 FQNNGV. The CDR3 is made up of 15 amino acids. Trimming took 2 bases from V and 7 from J, leaving 17 bases between them. CDR3 DNA sequence: TGTGCCAGCAGCTTAATCAGGGGACGGTTTCTTGAAGCTTTCTTT. Translating gives CASSLIRGRFLEAFF.

This clonotype was seen only a few times. The V and J genes are TRBV3-1 and TRBJ2-2, with D tentatively TRBD1 (6 bases). The CDR3 extends over 18 amino acids. Trimming took off 6 bases at V and 0 bases at J, with 20 bases between the two ends. CDR1 and CDR2 from the germline V gene are LGHDT and YNNKEL (reference sequence). CDR3 residues: CASSRTDKGRANTGELFF. The CDR3 region has the DNA TGTGCCAGCAGTCGGACAGACAAGGGTAGGGCGAACACCGGGGAGCTGTTTTTT.

V usage is TRBV20-1 and J usage is TRBJ1-2, with no clear D. Trimming left V 3 bases short and J 4 bases short, with 6 bases between. The CDR3 is made up of 11 amino acids. Per germline, CDR1 DFQATT and CDR2 SNEGSKA (reference sequence). The CDR3 region is CSASLVYGYTF. As DNA, the CDR3 is TGCAGTGCTAGTCTTGTCTATGGCTACACCTTC.

This clonotype turned up a few times. The V and J genes are TRBV30 and TRBJ2-2, with D unresolved. The V gene's germline CDR1 is GTSNPN and CDR2 SVGIG (reference sequence). The CDR3 contains 14 residues. With 3 bases removed from V and 10 bases from J, the gap between germline ends came to 18 bases. The chain's CDR3 is CAWSPQVRIPELFF. As DNA, the CDR3 is TGTGCCTGGAGCCCCCAAGTCCGGATCCCGGAGCTGTTTTTT. The whole variable domain, filled in from reference TRBV30 and TRBJ2-2, reads SQTIHQWPATLVQPVGSPLSLECTVEGTSNPNLYWYRQAAGRGLQLLFYSVGIGQISSEVPQNLSASRPQDRQFILSSKKLLLSDSGFYLCAWSPQVRIPELFFGEGSRLTVL.

The CDR3 nucleotides are TGCAGTGCTAGAGATCCCTATTCTCTCGAGCAGTACTTC. It translates to CSARDPYSLEQYF. The chain recombines TRBV20-1 with TRBJ2-7, with D unclear. This CDR3 comprises 13 residues. Deletions cut 0 bases from V and 6 bases from J, with 12 bases between. The germline CDR1 and CDR2 sequences are DFQATT and SNEGSKA (reference sequence).

This clonotype showed up just a few times. The chain employs TRBV2 and TRBJ2-1; 10 bases match TRBD2. This CDR3 contains 15 residues. In germline, CDR1 is SNHLY, CDR2 FYNNEI. The V gene end was trimmed by 4 bases and the J gene end by 7 bases; junction bases not matched to a gene: 7. Here the CDR3 DNA reads TGTGCCAGCAGTGTTGGAGCGGGAGGGACTAATGAGCAGTTCTTC. It codes for CASSVGAGGTNEQFF.

This clonotype has only a few counts. This chain connects TRBV7-2 to TRBJ2-3; TRBD2 matches 7 bases. Per the germline V gene, CDR1 is SGHTA and CDR2 is FQGNSA. The CDR3 loop spans 17 amino acids. J lost 4 bases, V lost 2 bases, and 12 bases had no gene match. Here the CDR3 DNA reads TGTGCCAGCAGCTTATTGAGGACTAGTTCGCCGGCAGATACGCAGTATTTT. Its protein product is CASSLLRTSSPADTQYF.

The V and J genes are TRBV14 and TRBJ1-1; D remains ambiguous. The germline CDR1 and CDR2 sequences are SGHDN and FVKESK. V was clipped by 1 base and J by 7 bases, with 16 bases between them. CDR3 size: 15 residues. The CDR3 region has the DNA TGTGCCAGCAGCCAAGGACGGAGGCTGTTGGGTGAAGCTTTCTTT. Its protein product is CASSQGRRLLGEAFF.

This clonotype was seen only a few times. The chain combines TRBV6-2 or TRBV6-3 with TRBJ1-1; TRBD1 might be the D (5 bases). This CDR3 has 16 residues. The ends were cut back, 3 bases at V and 0 bases at J, with 14 bases in the middle. CDR1 is MNHEY, CDR2 SVGEGT, per germline. This CDR3 is CASSYPAGELNTEAFF. The CDR3 nucleotides read TGTGCCAGCAGTTATCCGGCGGGGGAATTGAACACTGAAGCTTTCTTT.

The V call is TRBV20-1, the J call TRBJ2-7; D remains ambiguous. The V gene lost 0 bases and the J gene lost 0 bases, with 6 bases spanning the gap. This CDR3 comprises 13 residues. CDR1 is DFQATT, CDR2 SNEGSKA, per germline (reference sequence). CDR3 coding DNA: TGCAGTGCTAGAGATGAGGACTCCTACGAGCAGTACGTC. This encodes CSARDEDSYEQYV.

The CDR3 nucleotides read TGCGCCAGCAGCTTGGACTTCATCAGGGGCAATGAGCAGTTCTTC. Translation: CASSLDFIRGNEQFF. The gene calls are TRBV5-1 and TRBJ2-1, with a weak D call TRBD1 (6 bases). The CDR3 contains 15 residues. Trimming pared 0 bases from V and 6 bases from J, leaving 13 bases between. Per germline, CDR1 SGHRS and CDR2 YFSETQ. The whole variable domain, filled in from reference TRBV5-1 and TRBJ2-1, reads KAGVTQTPRYLIKTRGQQVTLSCSPISGHRSVSWYQQTPGQGLQFLFEYFSETQRNKGNFPGRFSGRQFSNSRSEMNVSTLELGDSALYLCASSLDFIRGNEQFFGPGTRLTVL.

This clonotype was recorded at least ten times. The chain carries TRBV10-3 and TRBJ1-6; weak D call: TRBD1 (5 bases). Trimming removed 5 bases from V and 9 bases from J, with 26 bases in between. Germline CDR1 ENHRY, CDR2 SYGVKD. The CDR3 consists of 18 residues. This CDR3 reads CAISPLGVGQGLSSPLHF. CDR3 bases: TGTGCCATCAGTCCACTCGGAGTGGGTCAGGGCTTGAGTTCACCCCTCCACTTT.

This clonotype was seen repeatedly, ten times or more. The chain joins TRBV12-3 or TRBV12-4 to TRBJ2-7; possibly TRBD2 for D (6 bases). This CDR3 region has 13 residues. V lost 7 bases and J 5 bases, leaving 15 bases between the germline ends. The chain's CDR3 is CASTPIAGNEQYF. DNA for the CDR3: TGTGCCAGCACCCCAATCGCGGGGAACGAGCAGTACTTC.

This clonotype appeared many times. V gene TRBV29-1 combines with J gene TRBJ2-1; tentative D call: TRBD2 (5 bases). Germline CDR1 reads SQVTM; CDR2 reads ANQGSEA. CDR3 size: 15 residues. The V end lost 3 bases, the J end lost 4 bases, and 16 bases lay between the germline ends. This CDR3 is CSVDRGPAWYNEQFF. The CDR3 DNA sequence: TGCAGCGTTGATAGAGGGCCGGCCTGGTACAATGAGCAGTTCTTC.

In this sample, this clonotype turned up a few times. The V and J genes are TRBV7-2 and TRBJ2-7; D is ambiguous. The ends were cut back, 1 base at V and 7 bases at J, with 11 bases in the middle. Germline V lookup: CDR1 SGHTA, CDR2 FQGNSA. This CDR3 comprises 13 residues. As DNA, the CDR3 is TGTGCCAGCAGCTTAGAGGCCCTCGGGGAGCAGTACTTC. It encodes CASSLEALGEQYF.

This clonotype was observed a handful of times. This rearrangement joins TRBV6-1 to TRBJ2-5; perhaps TRBD1 as D (5 bases). The CDR3 is 18 amino acids. The V end lost 6 bases, the J end lost 1 base, and 24 bases lay between the germline ends. Germline V gene sequence: CDR1 MNHNS, CDR2 SASEGT. DNA for the CDR3: TGTGCCAGCAGCCAGATGGGGAAGGGGTTCCCTCTCCAAGAGACCCAGTACTTC. Translated: CASSQMGKGFPLQETQYF.

The genes are TRBV9 and TRBJ1-6; D perhaps matches TRBD1 (5 bases). Germline CDR1 is SGDLS and CDR2 is YYNGEE. This CDR3 has 15 amino acids. Between the trimmed V and J ends, which lost 3 bases and 9 bases, there was a span of 16 bases. CDR3 in amino acids: CASSAAGLMGSPLHF. Here the CDR3 DNA reads TGTGCCAGCAGCGCAGCAGGGTTAATGGGTTCACCCCTCCACTTT.